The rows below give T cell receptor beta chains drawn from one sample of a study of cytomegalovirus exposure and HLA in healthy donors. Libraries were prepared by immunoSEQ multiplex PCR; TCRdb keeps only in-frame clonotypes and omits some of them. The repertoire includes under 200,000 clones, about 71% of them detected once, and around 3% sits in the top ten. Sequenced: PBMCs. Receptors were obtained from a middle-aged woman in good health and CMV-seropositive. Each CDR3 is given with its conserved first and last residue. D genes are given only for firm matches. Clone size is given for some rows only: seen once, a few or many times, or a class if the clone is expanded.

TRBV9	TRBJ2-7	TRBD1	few	TGTGCCAGCAGCGTAGGACTTAGGGACAGGGGAAGCTCCTACGAGCAGTACTTC	CASSVGLRDRGSSYEQYF
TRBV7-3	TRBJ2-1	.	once	TGTGCCAGCAGCCCGTCGGGGTCCAATGAGCAGTTCTTC	CASSPSGSNEQFF
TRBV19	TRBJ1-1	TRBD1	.	TGTGCCAGTACCGATCCCAGGGGGCGCGGCACTGAAGCTTTCTTT	CASTDPRGRGTEAFF
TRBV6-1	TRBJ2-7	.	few	TGTGCCAGCAGTGTTCGAGGTGGCGAGCAGTACTTC	CASSVRGGEQYF
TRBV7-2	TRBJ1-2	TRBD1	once	TGTGCCAGCAGCCCCCACCGGACAGGGGATGGCTACCCCTTC	CASSPHRTGDGYPF
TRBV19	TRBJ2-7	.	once	TGTGCCAGTAAAGAACGTGGCAGGGCCTACGAGCAGTACTTC	CASKERGRAYEQYF
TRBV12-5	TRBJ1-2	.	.	TGTGCTAGTGGTTTGGTACTGATTATGACAGGCCTGCTCGACTATGGCTACACCTTC	CASGLVLIMTGLLDYGYTF
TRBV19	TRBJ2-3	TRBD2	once	TGTGCCAGTAGTATGATAGCGGGGGGCACAGATACGCAGTATTTT	CASSMIAGGTDTQYF
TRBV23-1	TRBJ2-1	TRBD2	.	TGCGCCAGCAGTCAATACCCGTTGCGGGGGGGGACCTACAATGAGCAGTTCTTC	CASSQYPLRGGTYNEQFF
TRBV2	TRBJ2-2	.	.	TGTGCCAGCAATTACGGACAAAACACCGGGGAGCTGTTTTTT	CASNYGQNTGELFF
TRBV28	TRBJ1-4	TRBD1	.	TGTGCCAGCGAACCAGGGGGTCCTAATGAAAAACTGTTTTTT	CASEPGGPNEKLFF
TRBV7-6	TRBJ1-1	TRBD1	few	TGTGCCAGCAGCTTACAGGGGGCGGGACACACTGAAGCTTTCTTT	CASSLQGAGHTEAFF
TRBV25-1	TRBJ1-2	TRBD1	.	TGTGCCAGCAGGGACACGCAAACAGGGGGTGGCTACACCTTC	CASRDTQTGGGYTF
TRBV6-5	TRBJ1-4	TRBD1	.	TGTGCCAGCAGTTTCGAACAGGGGGCAACTAATGAAAAACTGTTTTTT	CASSFEQGATNEKLFF
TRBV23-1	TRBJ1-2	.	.	TGCGCCAGCACCAATCATAACTACTATGGCTACACCTTC	CASTNHNYYGYTF
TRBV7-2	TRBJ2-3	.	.	TGTGCCAGCAGCCCCAGTGGGGGGGCAGCAGATACGCAGTATTTT	CASSPSGGAADTQYF
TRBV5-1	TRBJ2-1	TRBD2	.	TGCGCCAGCAGCGGGGGGACTAGCGACTACAATGAGCAGTTCTTC	CASSGGTSDYNEQFF
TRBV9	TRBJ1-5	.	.	TGTGCCAGCAGCGTAGGGCAGGGTCCCCAGCCCCAGAATTTT	CASSVGQGPQPQNF
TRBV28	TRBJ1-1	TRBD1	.	TGTGCCAGCAGTTTATTCAAGACAGGGCACTCGAACACTGAAGCTTTCTTT	CASSLFKTGHSNTEAFF
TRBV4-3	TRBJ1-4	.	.	TGCGCCAGCAGCCAAGATTACGGGAGGTTAGGAGCTAATGAAAAACTGTTTTTT	CASSQDYGRLGANEKLFF
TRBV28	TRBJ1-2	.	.	TGTGCCAGCAGTCCCGGGGGAGGGAACTATGGCTACACCTTC	CASSPGGGNYGYTF
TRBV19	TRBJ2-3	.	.	TGTGCCAGTAGTATGTATAAAGATACGCAGTATTTT	CASSMYKDTQYF
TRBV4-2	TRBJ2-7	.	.	TGTGCCAGCAGCCTTATCCCAGGGGCTAGCTCCTACGAGCAGTACTTC	CASSLIPGASSYEQYF
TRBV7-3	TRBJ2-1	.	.	TGTGCCAGCAGTTCCGGAGCCCGTTCCTACAATGAGCAGTTCTTC	CASSSGARSYNEQFF
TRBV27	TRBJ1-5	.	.	TGTGCCAGCAGTTTAAAGCCCTGGAGTAATCAGCCCCAGCATTTT	CASSLKPWSNQPQHF
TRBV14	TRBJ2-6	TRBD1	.	TGTGCCAGCAGCCCTCGGCCGGGACAGGGGGCTGGGGCCAACGTCCTGACTTTC	CASSPRPGQGAGANVLTF
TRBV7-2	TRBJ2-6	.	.	TGTGCCAGCAGCTTCTTTGGGGCCAACGTCCTGACTTTC	CASSFFGANVLTF
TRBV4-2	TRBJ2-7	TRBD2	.	TGTGCCAGCAGCCAAGTAGGACGGCTAGCGGGACAATACGAGCAGTACTTC	CASSQVGRLAGQYEQYF
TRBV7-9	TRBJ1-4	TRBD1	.	TGTGCCAGCAGCAGTACAGGGGGCTCAGATGAAAAACTGTTTTTT	CASSSTGGSDEKLFF
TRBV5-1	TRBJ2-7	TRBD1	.	TGCGCCAGCAGCCCGGGACAGGTACCCGACGAGCAGTACTTC	CASSPGQVPDEQYF
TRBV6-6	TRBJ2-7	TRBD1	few	TGTGCCAGCAGTTACTCCGGGACAGAATACTTC	CASSYSGTEYF
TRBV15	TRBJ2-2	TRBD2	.	TGTGCCACCAGCAGCCGTAGCGGGAAGAACACCGGGGAGCTGTTTTTT	CATSSRSGKNTGELFF
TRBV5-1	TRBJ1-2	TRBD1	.	TGCGCCAGCAGCCCAGGACAGGTCGGCTATGGCTACACCTTC	CASSPGQVGYGYTF
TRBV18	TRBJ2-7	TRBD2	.	TGTGCCAGCTCACCTGGGACTAGCGGGGGGTTCTCCTACGAGCAGTACTTC	CASSPGTSGGFSYEQYF
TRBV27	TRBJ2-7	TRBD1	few	TGTGCCAGCAGGGAACAGGGGTGGGATAACGAGCAGTACTTC	CASREQGWDNEQYF
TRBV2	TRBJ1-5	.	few	TGTGCCAGCATGGGACACAGTAACTCCAATCAGCCCCAGCATTTT	CASMGHSNSNQPQHF
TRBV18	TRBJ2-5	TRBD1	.	TGTGCCAGCTCACCCGACAGGGTCCAAGAGACCCAGTACTTC	CASSPDRVQETQYF
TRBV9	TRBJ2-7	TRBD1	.	TGTGCCAGCAGTACAGGGGCCCACTCCTACGAGCAGTACTTC	CASSTGAHSYEQYF
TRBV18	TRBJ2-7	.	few	TGTGCCAGCTCACCCTCGCAGGTTGCCTACGAGCAGTACTTC	CASSPSQVAYEQYF
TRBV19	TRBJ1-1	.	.	TGTGCCAGTAGTATCGAGATGAACACTGAAGCTTTCTTT	CASSIEMNTEAFF
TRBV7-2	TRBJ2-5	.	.	TGTGCCAGCAGCTTAGACAGGGCGGAGACCCAGTACTTC	CASSLDRAETQYF
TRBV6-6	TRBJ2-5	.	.	TGTGCCAGCAGCGTGGAACAGCGGTTCACGTACTTC	CASSVEQRFTYF
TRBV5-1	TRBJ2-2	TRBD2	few	TGCGCCAGCAGCTTGGTAGCGGGGGACACCGGGGAGCTGTTTTTT	CASSLVAGDTGELFF
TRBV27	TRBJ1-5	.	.	TGTGCCAGCAGTTCCGGTGGGGCGGCCAATCAGCCCCAGCATTTT	CASSSGGAANQPQHF
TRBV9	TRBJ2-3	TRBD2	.	TGTGCCAGCAGCGACAATTCCTTGACTAGCGGGGGGGGCACAGATACGCAGTATTTT	CASSDNSLTSGGGTDTQYF
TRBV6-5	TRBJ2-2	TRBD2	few	TGTGCCAGCAGACCCGGACTAGCCGGGGAGCTGTTTTTT	CASRPGLAGELFF
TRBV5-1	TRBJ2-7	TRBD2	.	TGCGCCAGCAGCCCCGGACTAGCGGGAGGGCCGGGGGAGCAGTACTTC	CASSPGLAGGPGEQYF
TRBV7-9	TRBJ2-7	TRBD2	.	TGTGCCAGCAGCGATCTAGCGGCCCGGGACGAGCAGTACTTC	CASSDLAARDEQYF
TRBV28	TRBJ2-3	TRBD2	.	TGTGCCAGCAGTCAGATAGCGGGAGGGCCCGCAGATACGCAGTATTTT	CASSQIAGGPADTQYF
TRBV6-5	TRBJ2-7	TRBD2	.	TGTGCCAGCAGCGGGGGGACTAGCGTCTACGAGCAGTACTTC	CASSGGTSVYEQYF
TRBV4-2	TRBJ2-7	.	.	TGTGCCAGCAGCCAAGATCTCAGGGATCGATTTGGGTACGAGCAGTACTTC	CASSQDLRDRFGYEQYF
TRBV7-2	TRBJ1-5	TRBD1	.	TGTGCCAGCAGCTTAGTCAGGGGGCAGGGTCAGCCCCAGAATTTT	CASSLVRGQGQPQNF
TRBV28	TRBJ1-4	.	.	TGTGCCAGCAGTTTGTCGGGGATACGGGAAAAACTGTTTTTT	CASSLSGIREKLFF
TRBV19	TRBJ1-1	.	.	TGTGCCAGTGAATACAGGACGGACATGAACACTGAAGCTTTCTTT	CASEYRTDMNTEAFF
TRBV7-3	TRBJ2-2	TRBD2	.	TGTGCCAGCAGCTTATATGGGGGACTAGCGGAGAACACCGGGGAGCTGTTTTTT	CASSLYGGLAENTGELFF